These 5 T cell receptor beta chains were sequenced from one sample in a study of vaccination effects on CD4 cells after COVID-19. Sequencing followed a ViraFEST assay step that expanded antigen-specific CD4+ T cells with viral peptide pools. It was after nine to ten days of culture that CD4+ T cells were isolated. This individual tested PCR-positive for SARS-CoV-2 infection between March and December 2020. Their antigens are not known. Only in-frame clones appear in the TCRdb table, and some are missing; sequencing was by immunoSEQ multiplex PCR. The profile shows approximately 70,000 clones, roughly two thirds of them singletons. The material sequenced was CD4+ T cells from PBMCs cultured with HIV peptides, taken before COVID-19 vaccination. Subset meaning: HIV-1 Nef peptide pool negative control/reference culture. The origin of the receptors is a human donor who had a prior SARS-CoV-2 infection.

The rearrangement uses TRBV18 and TRBJ2-2, with 8 bases fitting TRBD2. The CDR3 totals 13 residues. Looked up from germline, CDR1 is KGHSH and CDR2 is LQKENI. The V segment lost 6 bases and the J segment 8 bases; nucleotides outside the gene matches: 5. The CDR3, as DNA: TGTGCCAGCTCCGGACTAGCCGGAGGGGAGCTGTTTTTT. Protein: CASSGLAGGELFF.

This clone was observed a handful of times. The chain has TRBV5-4 and TRBJ1-2; no firm D call. The CDR3 has 13 amino acids. CDR1 and CDR2 from the germline V gene are SGHNT and YYREEE (reference sequence). Trimming stripped 1 base from V and 5 bases from J, with 9 bases between. CDR3 in DNA: TGTGCCAGCAGCTTGTCAGGAGAGTATGGCTACACCTTC. Its translation: CASSLSGEYGYTF.

This clone was detected only once. The sample contains more than one DNA sequence encoding this CDR3. CDR3 residues: CASSPGQGTDTQYF. CDR3 sequence (DNA): TGTGCCAGCAGTCCTGGACAGGGCACAGATACGCAGTATTTT. The V and J genes are TRBV6-5 and TRBJ2-3; 7 nucleotides line up with TRBD1. The J segment lost 1 base and the V segment lost 5 bases, leaving 3 bases of the junction unmatched. The CDR3 length is 14 residues. Looked up from germline, CDR1 is MNHEY and CDR2 is SVGAGI.

The chain carries TRBV4-1 and TRBJ2-5; 12 bases map to TRBD1. The CDR3 runs 16 residues. V shed 3 bases, J shed 5 bases, and the junction held 7 bases outside the gene matches. Germline V gene sequence: CDR1 MGHRA, CDR2 YSYEKL. The DNA of the CDR3 is TGCGCCAGCAGCCAGGACCGGGACAGGGGGCGGGAGACCCAGTACTTC. Its translation is CASSQDRDRGRETQYF.

The rearrangement links TRBV18 to TRBJ2-1; weak D call: TRBD1 (5 bases). Looked up from germline, CDR1 is KGHSH and CDR2 is LQKENI. Trimming cost V 3 bases and J 9 bases, with 9 bases left between them. CDR3 length equals 12 residues. CDR3 sequence reads: CASSPWQGEQFF. The CDR3 nucleotides read TGTGCCAGCTCACCTTGGCAGGGTGAGCAGTTCTTC. Drawing the rest from reference TRBV18 and TRBJ2-1, the complete variable domain is NAGVMQNPRHLVRRRGQEARLRCSPMKGHSHVYWYRQLPEEGLKFMVYLQKENIIDESGMPKERFSAEFPKEGPSILRIQQVVRGDSAAYFCASSPWQGEQFFGPGTRLTVL.